This T cell receptor (beta chain) comes out of a study of neurological immune-mediated disorders. Points from the study as a whole: No sharing of CDR3 amino acid sequences was observed among expanded clones across subjects, suggesting private repertoires in all groups. The most TCR clonal expansion was seen in HTLV-1-associated myelopathy, and the least was seen in multiple sclerosis, which fell below healthy controls.

With 10-nucleotide random UMIs included, cDNA was synthesized by 5'RACE. Each CDR3 protein is one row after TCRdb ran MiXCR on the 5' RACE reads. Among over 45,000 distinct CDR3 sequences listed, around 25% were seen once. Germline values: CDR1 SGHRS, CDR2 YFSETQ. Trimming cost V 0 bases and J 2 bases, with 12 bases left between them. This CDR3 spans 15 amino acids. This clonotype was seen ten or more times. Antigen: not known. Individuals who volunteered at a blood bank located in Maryland, USA, made up the group of healthy controls. Sequencing was carried out using PBMCs. This rearrangement joins TRBV5-1 to TRBJ2-7; D may match TRBD1 or TRBD2 (5 bases each). The sequence derives from a woman in her seventies in good health. Here the CDR3 reads CASSLGGARTYEQYF. DNA for the CDR3: TGCGCCAGCAGCTTGGGAGGGGCACGGACCTACGAGCAGTACTTC. Looking up the rest from reference TRBV5-1 and TRBJ2-7 gives the full variable domain: KAGVTQTPRYLIKTRGQQVTLSCSPISGHRSVSWYQQTPGQGLQFLFEYFSETQRNKGNFPGRFSGRQFSNSRSEMNVSTLELGDSALYLCASSLGGARTYEQYFGPGTRLTVT.